Below are 27 T cell receptor beta chains sequenced from a single sample in a study of blood T cell repertoires in COVID-19. Some clones are missing from TCRdb's copy, which holds only in-frame ones; the method was immunoSEQ multiplex PCR. The sample lists some 160,000 clones, about four fifths seen once, with more than 3% in the top ten. Sequenced input: PBMCs or T cells enriched from blood (not recorded which). The source is a woman in her sixties or seventies who had recovered from COVID-19.

The chain couples TRBV7-8 to TRBJ1-4; D unresolved. V lost 3 bases, J lost 10 bases, and 15 bases lay in between. Germline V gene lookup returns CDR1 SGHVS and CDR2 FQNEAQ. This CDR3 region has 14 residues. The CDR3 region has the DNA TGTGCCAGCAGCTTTGAGCCCTATTCAACAAAACTGTTTTTT. It specifies CASSFEPYSTKLFF.

This chain connects TRBV6-1 to TRBJ2-6; D not resolved. Germline V gene data show CDR1 as MNHNS and CDR2 as SASEGT. This CDR3 has 18 residues. Trimming stripped 2 bases from V and 2 bases from J, with 16 bases between. This chain's CDR3 is CASSEPGRPVAGANVLTF. Here the CDR3 DNA reads TGTGCCAGCAGTGAACCTGGCAGGCCTGTGGCTGGGGCCAACGTCCTGACTTTC.

The rearrangement links TRBV28 to TRBJ2-5; D might be TRBD2 (7 bases). Germline CDR1 is MDHEN and CDR2 is SYDVKM. The CDR3 is 17 amino acids. Trimming removed 5 bases from V and 3 bases from J, with 22 bases in between. The CDR3 region has the DNA TGTGCCAGCAGTGTCCCCCCCGGCAGGGGAGGGGAAGAGACCCAGTACTTC. It specifies CASSVPPGRGGEETQYF.

The chain recombines TRBV30 with TRBJ1-2, with D possibly matching TRBD1 (5 bases). V gave up 3 bases and J gave up 4 bases, with 9 bases separating them. Germline assignment: CDR1 GTSNPN and CDR2 SVGIG (reference sequence). The CDR3 spans 12 residues. This chain's CDR3 is CAWSPGFYGYTF. The CDR3 DNA follows: TGTGCCTGGAGCCCAGGGTTCTATGGCTACACCTTC.

This chain joins TRBV9 and TRBJ1-2; TRBD1 matches at 12 bases. The trim removed 3 bases at V and 7 bases at J, leaving 4 bases unmatched. The germline gives CDR1 SGDLS, CDR2 YYNGEE. The CDR3 sequence is 14 residues long. CDR3 sequence (DNA): TGTGCCAGCAGCGGGGACAGGGGGCGGAGTGGCTACACCTTC. It translates to CASSGDRGRSGYTF.

This clone came up many times. The chain combines TRBV2 with TRBJ2-5, with 7 nucleotides matching TRBD2. Germline-derived CDR1 and CDR2 are SNHLY and FYNNEI. This CDR3 has 13 residues. The trim removed 8 bases at V and 2 bases at J, leaving 5 bases unmatched. As DNA, the CDR3 is TGTGCCAGCCATCGGGGGGTTCAAGAGACCCAGTACTTC. This encodes CASHRGVQETQYF.

The chain has TRBV12-3 or TRBV12-4 and TRBJ1-6; D gene uncertain. Between the trimmed V and J ends, which lost 2 bases and 9 bases, there was a span of 5 bases. The CDR3 extends over 12 amino acids. The CDR3 reads CASSLRGSPLHF. Here the CDR3 DNA reads TGTGCCAGCAGTTTACGAGGTTCACCCCTCCACTTT.

This chain joins TRBV19 and TRBJ2-5; the match to TRBD2 covers 13 bases. Germline CDR1 is LNHDA and CDR2 is SQIVND (reference sequence). This CDR3 is 14 amino acids long. Germline trimming cut 9 bases from V and 4 bases from J; bases unmatched to any gene: 5. This CDR3 reads CASTSGGAAETQYF. CDR3 DNA sequence: TGTGCCAGCACTAGCGGGGGGGCCGCAGAGACCCAGTACTTC.

The chain uses TRBV12-5 and TRBJ2-5, with 11 bases aligning to TRBD1. The V segment lost 1 base and the J segment 6 bases; nucleotides outside the gene matches: 4. CDR1 is LGHNT, CDR2 FRNRAP, per germline. This CDR3 has 15 amino acids. The CDR3 DNA is TGTGCTAGTGGTTTGGGTGGACAGGGGGCCCAGACCCAGTACTTC. Residues: CASGLGGQGAQTQYF.

This chain uses TRBV6-1 with TRBJ1-2; D remains ambiguous. V lost 2 bases to trimming and J lost 6 bases, with 13 bases between them. CDR1 and CDR2 (germline): MNHNS, SASEGT. The CDR3 sequence is 14 residues long. CDR3 DNA: TGTGCCAGCAGTGAAATTTGGCTCTCTGATGGCTACACCTTC. As protein: CASSEIWLSDGYTF.

As regards this clone: This sample includes further DNA sequences coding for the same CDR3. This sequence joins TRBV6-5 and TRBJ1-4; 7 bases are a match to TRBD1. The CDR3 is 14 amino acids. V trimming: 2 bases; J trimming: 8 bases; junction bases outside the gene matches: 5. The V gene's germline CDR1 is MNHEY and CDR2 SVGAGI. The CDR3 coding sequence is TGTGCCAGCAGTTACGGCACAGGGGACGAAAAACTGTTTTTT. The encoded protein is CASSYGTGDEKLFF.

The chain has TRBV2 and TRBJ1-4; possible D gene TRBD1, 6 bases. The CDR3 contains 13 residues. Trimming left V 8 bases short and J 7 bases short, with 14 bases between. Germline V CDR1 and CDR2: SNHLY, FYNNEI. The CDR3 is CASLAGGREKLFF. In nucleotides, the CDR3 is TGTGCCAGCCTGGCGGGGGGGCGTGAAAAACTGTTTTTT.

The chain employs TRBV4-1 and TRBJ2-7; TRBD2 agrees at 14 bases. V lost 2 bases to trimming and J lost 11 bases; unmatched junction nucleotides: 5. Germline CDR1 reads MGHRA; CDR2 reads YSYEKL. The CDR3 is made up of 14 amino acids. CDR3 bases: TGCGCCAGCAGCCAAACGGGACTAGCGGGGGCAGAGTACTTC. It encodes CASSQTGLAGAEYF.

The V call is TRBV4-1, the J call TRBJ1-2; D is possibly TRBD1 (6 bases). From germline, CDR1 is MGHRA and CDR2 YSYEKL. The CDR3 is 14 amino acids. V lost 3 bases and J lost 1, with 9 bases in between. CDR3 protein: CASSQTRGNYGYTF. For the CDR3, the DNA is TGCGCCAGCAGCCAGACCAGGGGTAACTATGGCTACACCTTC.

The chain carries TRBV3-1 (or the pseudogene TRBV3-2) and TRBJ2-1, with TRBD2 identical over 8 bases. This CDR3 has 17 residues. Per the germline V gene, CDR1 is LGHDT and CDR2 is YNNKEL (reference sequence). V lost 0 bases, J lost 4 bases, and 8 bases stayed unmatched. The CDR3 loop is CASSQDRELADYNEQFF. In DNA form, the CDR3 reads TGTGCCAGCAGCCAAGATCGCGAACTAGCGGATTACAATGAGCAGTTCTTC.

CDR3 bases: TGCGCCAGCAGCTTTAGCGGGGCCACAGATACGCAGTATTTT. Its translation is CASSFSGATDTQYF. The rearrangement joins TRBV5-1 to TRBJ2-3; 8 nucleotides match TRBD2. In germline, CDR1 is SGHRS, CDR2 YFSETQ. CDR3 length equals 14 residues. J gave up 2 bases and V 2 bases, and 1 base lay outside the gene matches.

This rearrangement joins TRBV24-1 to TRBJ1-5; 8 bases align to TRBD1. J lost 8 bases, V lost 6 bases, and 8 bases had no gene match. Germline V gives CDR1 KGHDR, CDR2 SFDVKD. The CDR3 covers 14 residues. In DNA form, the CDR3 reads TGTGCCACCAGTCCACCGGACAGGGTTAAGCCCCAGCATTTT. As protein: CATSPPDRVKPQHF.

This clone was detected once. The chain links TRBV14 to TRBJ1-4; 7 positions agree with TRBD1. The germline gives CDR1 SGHDN, CDR2 FVKESK. This CDR3 spans 15 amino acids. V trimming: 5 bases; J trimming: 7 bases; junction bases outside the gene matches: 10. CDR3 residues: CASSKMTGSGEKLFF. DNA for the CDR3: TGTGCCAGCAGCAAGATGACAGGGTCCGGTGAAAAACTGTTTTTT.

V and J are TRBV29-1 and TRBJ1-2, with 11 bases lining up with TRBD1. This CDR3 region has 12 residues. The ends lost 6 bases at V and 8 bases at J; junction bases unmatched: 5. Germline assignment: CDR1 SQVTM and CDR2 ANQGSEA. The CDR3 DNA follows: TGCAGCGTAGGACAGGGGGCTGTCGGCTACACCTTC. Protein: CSVGQGAVGYTF.

The chain links TRBV27 to TRBJ1-2; 9 bases are a match to TRBD1. The germline gives CDR1 MNHEY, CDR2 SMNVEV (reference sequence). Germline trimming cut 2 bases from V and 5 bases from J; bases unmatched to any gene: 3. This CDR3 is built from 14 residues. Here the CDR3 DNA reads TGTGCCAGCAGTTTAACCGACAGGGGGTATGGCTACACCTTC. Its translation is CASSLTDRGYGYTF.

Only a few counts were recorded for this clone. V gene TRBV4-1 combines with J gene TRBJ2-7; TRBD2 aligns across 11 bases. Losses at the gene ends were 2 bases for V and 2 bases for J; bases not matched to a gene: 2. This CDR3 region has 15 residues. Germline-derived CDR1 and CDR2 are MGHRA and YSYEKL. CDR3 in amino acids: CASSQPGLAAYEQYF. CDR3 DNA: TGCGCCAGCAGCCAACCGGGACTAGCGGCCTACGAGCAGTACTTC.

This clone occurred once. As DNA, the CDR3 is TGTGCCAGCAGTTTTGGGGGGGCCGCTGAAGCTTTCTTT. Its protein is CASSFGGAAEAFF. V and J are TRBV27 and TRBJ1-1; TRBD1 is a possible D gene (6 bases). The CDR3 sequence is 13 residues long. Germline V gene sequence: CDR1 MNHEY, CDR2 SMNVEV (reference sequence). Trimming stripped 3 bases from V and 6 bases from J, with 11 bases between.

This clone showed up just once. The chain has TRBV5-1 and TRBJ2-1, with 14 positions matching TRBD2. The V gene end was trimmed by 4 bases and the J gene end by 7 bases; junction bases not matched to a gene: 7. This CDR3 region has 16 residues. CDR1 and CDR2 (germline): SGHRS, YFSETQ. The CDR3 DNA sequence: TGCGCCAGCAGCATATCGACTAGCGGGGGGGCGAATGAGCAGTTCTTC. Translated: CASSISTSGGANEQFF.

This chain connects TRBV12-3 or TRBV12-4 to TRBJ1-6; tentative D call: TRBD1 (5 bases). This CDR3 region has 13 residues. Trimming took 6 bases from V and 6 from J, leaving 9 bases between them. The chain's CDR3 is CASSRQFNSPLHF. CDR3 nucleotide sequence: TGTGCCAGCAGCAGACAGTTTAATTCACCCCTCCACTTT.

A single count supports this clone. V and J are TRBV7-3 and TRBJ2-1; a weak D match, TRBD2 (6 bases). CDR1 SGHTA and CDR2 FQGTGA come from the germline V gene. V was shortened by 6 bases and J by 9 bases, with 15 bases between the two germline ends. The CDR3 loop spans 13 amino acids. The CDR3 sequence: CASSNNGGSEQFF. CDR3 DNA sequence: TGTGCCAGCAGTAACAACGGGGGAAGTGAGCAGTTCTTC.

The rearrangement links TRBV30 to TRBJ1-2; TRBD1 is a possible D gene (6 bases). Germline CDR1 GTSNPN, CDR2 SVGIG (reference sequence). The CDR3 is 13 amino acids. The V gene lost 0 bases and the J gene lost 14 bases, with 19 bases spanning the gap. CDR3 nucleotide sequence: TGTGCCTGGAGTGTTACCGGGACACCGTTTGGGACCTTC. Its translation is CAWSVTGTPFGTF.

The CDR3 loop reads CASSLDGQGPQETQYF. The CDR3 nucleotides read TGCGCCAGCAGCTTGGATGGACAGGGGCCTCAAGAGACCCAGTACTTC. The chain couples TRBV5-1 to TRBJ2-5; 9 bases match TRBD1. V was clipped by 0 bases and J by 2 bases; unmatched bases: 5. This CDR3 is built from 16 residues. Germline values: CDR1 SGHRS, CDR2 YFSETQ.